Presented here are 18 T cell receptor beta chains from one specimen sequenced in a study of identical twins (dated by TCRdb to the mid-2010s). Libraries were built with 5' RACE. The instrument was an Illumina HiSeq 2000. TCRdb applied fastp at Q25 and MiXCR to the public reads, then kept only in-frame beta chains. Each entry is one CDR3 protein sequence, shown with its most common DNA and genes. The sample table lists about 520,000 distinct CDR3 sequences, less than 25% of them with a count of one. Around 0.9% of the sample goes to the ten largest clones. The data also belong to a second study, concerning T cells expressing NK-cell markers.

The sequenced material came from CD4+ T cells sorted from blood. Every receptor here comes from a woman aged 18-29 years in good health.

The rearrangement uses TRBV5-1 and TRBJ1-1, with TRBD1 identical over 7 bases. Germline V lookup: CDR1 SGHRS, CDR2 YFSETQ. V gave up 2 bases and J gave up 5 bases; unmatched junction bases: 6. The CDR3 extends over 14 amino acids. The DNA of the CDR3 is TGCGCCAGCAGCTTTTGGACAGGCGGGACTGAAGCTTTCTTT. It encodes CASSFWTGGTEAFF. The full variable domain, its missing parts supplied by reference TRBV5-1 and TRBJ1-1, is KAGVTQTPRYLIKTRGQQVTLSCSPISGHRSVSWYQQTPGQGLQFLFEYFSETQRNKGNFPGRFSGRQFSNSRSEMNVSTLELGDSALYLCASSFWTGGTEAFFGQGTRLTVV.

The chain uses TRBV7-2 and TRBJ2-1; 8 bases align to TRBD2. The CDR3 runs to 15 residues. The trim removed 2 bases at V and 4 bases at J, leaving 4 bases unmatched. The germline gives CDR1 SGHTA, CDR2 FQGNSA. In DNA form, the CDR3 reads TGTGCCAGCAGCTTACAAACTAGCGGATACAATGAGCAGTTCTTC. It encodes CASSLQTSGYNEQFF.

The chain couples TRBV12-3 or TRBV12-4 to TRBJ1-5; a weak D match, TRBD1 (5 bases). V was clipped by 8 bases and J by 0 bases, with 20 bases between them. The CDR3 totals 17 residues. The CDR3 loop reads CASCPGQSIDSNQPQHF. The CDR3 region has the DNA TGTGCCAGCTGCCCGGGGCAGTCGATTGATAGCAATCAGCCCCAGCATTTT.

This clonotype has only a few counts. In nucleotides, the CDR3 is TGTGCCAGCAGTGAAACGGGAGAAGCTTTCTTT. Its protein is CASSETGEAFF. The chain couples TRBV2 to TRBJ1-1, with D hard to call. The ends were cut back, 2 bases at V and 8 bases at J, with 6 bases in the middle. The CDR3 is made up of 11 amino acids. The germline gives CDR1 SNHLY, CDR2 FYNNEI.

The chain has TRBV19 and TRBJ2-7; the D is unclear. The germline CDR1 and CDR2 sequences are LNHDA and SQIVND (reference sequence). Trimming shortened V by 3 bases and J by 3 bases, and 9 bases separated the two germline ends. The CDR3 runs 13 residues. The CDR3 coding sequence is TGTGCCAGTAGTATGAACAGCTACTACGAGCAGTACTTC. It codes for CASSMNSYYEQYF.

This clonotype was seen more than once but under ten times. The chain recombines TRBV20-1 with TRBJ2-2; D not resolved. Trimming stripped 3 bases from V and 7 bases from J, with 12 bases between. Germline-derived CDR1 and CDR2 are DFQATT and SNEGSKA (reference sequence). This CDR3 comprises 13 residues. The CDR3 protein is CSARPGVGGELFF. DNA for the CDR3: TGCAGTGCTAGGCCTGGGGTAGGCGGGGAGCTGTTTTTT.

As to this clonotype: Just one base apart from a much larger clone, this may be a read error. The V and J genes are TRBV6-6 and TRBJ2-6; no clear D. Trimming cost V 8 bases and J 3 bases, with 2 bases left between them. The CDR3 totals 11 residues. CDR1 and CDR2 from the germline V gene are MNHNY and SVGAGI (reference sequence). The CDR3 reads CASGGANVLTF. The CDR3 bases are TGTGCCAGCGGTGGGGCCAACGTCCTGACTTTC.

This chain uses TRBV7-2 with TRBJ1-6; maybe TRBD1 (5 bases). Trimming cost V 8 bases and J 9 bases, with 17 bases left between them. Germline V gene sequence: CDR1 SGHTA, CDR2 FQGNSA. This CDR3 has 14 residues. CDR3 loop: CASAMGQGGSPLHF. In nucleotides, the CDR3 is TGTGCCAGCGCCATGGGGCAGGGTGGTTCACCCCTCCACTTT.

This clonotype was found a few times. The chain is built from TRBV21-1 and TRBJ1-5; the table calls TRBD1, which could not be checked here. TRBV21-1 counts as a pseudogene. The CDR3 has 15 residues. Written as DNA, the CDR3 is TGTGCCAGCAGCAACCTAGGACAGGCCTCGCGGCCCCAGCATTTT. Translated, it gives CASSNLGQASRPQHF.

V is TRBV6-5 and J is TRBJ2-1; D unclear. This CDR3 region has 14 residues. Trimming cost V 4 bases and J 5 bases, with 12 bases left between them. Germline V gene sequence: CDR1 MNHEY, CDR2 SVGAGI. CDR3 nucleotide sequence: TGTGCCAGCAGTTTCACGTCCTTCCACAATGAGCAGTTCTTC. This codes for CASSFTSFHNEQFF.

The chain couples TRBV3-1 to TRBJ1-1, with D unresolved. Trimming removed 1 base at V and 4 bases at J, with 13 bases between. The CDR3 sequence is 15 residues long. Germline V gene sequence: CDR1 LGHDT, CDR2 YNNKEL (reference sequence). The CDR3 reads CASSQGPSLSTEAFF. CDR3 bases: TGTGCCAGCAGCCAAGGTCCGTCTCTTTCCACTGAAGCTTTCTTT. Full variable domain (rest looked up from reference TRBV3-1 and TRBJ1-1): DTAVSQTPKYLVTQMGNDKSIKCEQNLGHDTMYWYKQDSKKFLKIMFSYNNKELIINETVPNRFSPKSPDKAHLNLHINSLELGDSAVYFCASSQGPSLSTEAFFGQGTRLTVV.

The chain is built from TRBV6-5 and TRBJ2-1, with TRBD2 matching over 12 bases. Germline V CDR1 and CDR2: MNHEY, SVGAGI. The CDR3 length is 17 residues. Losses at the gene ends were 7 bases for V and 4 bases for J; bases not matched to a gene: 11. In DNA form, the CDR3 reads TGTGCCAGCACCCCAAGGGCTCTAGCGGGAGGGTACAATGAGCAGTTCTTC. It yields the protein CASTPRALAGGYNEQFF.

This clonotype was seen a handful of times. The CDR3 region has the DNA TGCAGTGCTAGCCCGACTAGCGGGAGGACCTACGAGCAGTACTTC. This translates into CSASPTSGRTYEQYF. The chain joins TRBV20-1 to TRBJ2-7; TRBD2 matches 13 bases. This CDR3 comprises 15 residues. J was trimmed by 2 bases and V by 3 bases; bases with no gene match: 4. The germline V gene encodes CDR1 DFQATT and CDR2 SNEGSKA (reference sequence).

This clonotype was observed many times. The CDR3 sequence is CSVRASEAELFF. The CDR3 DNA reads as TGCAGTGTTCGGGCTAGCGAGGCGGAGCTGTTTTTT. This chain links TRBV20-1 with TRBJ2-2, with D possibly TRBD2 on 6 matching bases. V shed 7 bases and J shed 10 bases, with 16 bases lying between them. The CDR3 length is 12 residues. Germline lookup yields CDR1 DFQATT and CDR2 SNEGSKA (reference sequence).

This clonotype was recorded a few times. The rearrangement links TRBV12-3 or TRBV12-4 to TRBJ1-4, with D perhaps TRBD1 (5 bases). V was clipped by 5 bases and J by 0 bases, with 16 bases between them. The CDR3 is 17 residues long. CDR3 nucleotide sequence: TGTGCCAGCAGTGTCCGGGACCCGAGAGCAACTAATGAAAAACTGTTTTTT. Protein sequence: CASSVRDPRATNEKLFF.

This clonotype was seen a handful of times. The genes are TRBV12-3 or TRBV12-4 and TRBJ2-3, with D hard to call. V lost 3 bases to trimming and J lost 2 bases, with 6 bases between them. This CDR3 is built from 13 residues. This CDR3 is CASSFPNTDTQYF. The CDR3 DNA follows: TGTGCCAGCAGTTTTCCCAACACAGATACGCAGTATTTT.

This clonotype occurred a few times. The chain links TRBV20-1 to TRBJ2-1; 8 nucleotides match TRBD1. The V gene's germline CDR1 is DFQATT and CDR2 SNEGSKA (reference sequence). The CDR3 sequence is 15 residues long. After removal of 4 bases from V and 6 bases from J, the junction contained 11 bases not matched to a gene. CDR3 coding DNA: TGCAGTGCTACCGACCGACAGGGGTACACCAATGAGCAGTTCTTC. Translated, it gives CSATDRQGYTNEQFF.

J is TRBJ2-2 and V is TRBV2; D might be TRBD1 (6 bases). Per germline, CDR1 SNHLY and CDR2 FYNNEI. Trimming removed 6 bases at V and 0 bases at J, with 8 bases between. The CDR3 runs to 14 residues. CDR3 region: CASRTGPNTGELFF. The CDR3 DNA follows: TGTGCCAGCAGAACAGGGCCGAACACCGGGGAGCTGTTTTTT.